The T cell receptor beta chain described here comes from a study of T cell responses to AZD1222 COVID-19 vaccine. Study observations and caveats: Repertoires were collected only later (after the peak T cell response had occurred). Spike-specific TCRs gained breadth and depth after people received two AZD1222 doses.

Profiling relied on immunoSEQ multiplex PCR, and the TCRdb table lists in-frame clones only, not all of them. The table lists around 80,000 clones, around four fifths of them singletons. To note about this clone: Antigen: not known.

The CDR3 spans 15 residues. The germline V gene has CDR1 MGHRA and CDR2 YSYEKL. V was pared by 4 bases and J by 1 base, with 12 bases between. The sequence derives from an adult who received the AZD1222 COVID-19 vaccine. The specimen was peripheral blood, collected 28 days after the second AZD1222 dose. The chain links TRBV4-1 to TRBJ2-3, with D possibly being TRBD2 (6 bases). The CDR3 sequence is CASSPGRARTDTQYF. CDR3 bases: TGCGCCAGCAGCCCCGGGAGAGCCCGCACAGATACGCAGTATTTT.